Listed below are T cell receptor beta chains from one sample, sequenced in a study of T cell changes during pregnancy in multiple sclerosis. Profiled with immunoSEQ multiplex PCR; TCRdb holds only in-frame clones, not every one. The table shows some 71,000 clones, with roughly 90% occurring only once. The sequences come from CD4+ T cells from peripheral blood mononuclear cells, collected in the third trimester of pregnancy. Receptor source: a female donor in good health, enrolled as a control in a pregnancy study. CDR3s leave out the opening cysteine and the closing phenylalanine or tryptophan. D genes are given only for firm matches. Some rows have no size entry. The others give once, few or many, or a class for an expanded clone.

13	TRBD1	-	TRBV7-2	TRBJ1-2	ASSLETGGDYGYT
14	-	-	TRBV7-3	TRBJ1-3	AAHWGTRRTRNTIY
12	-	-	TRBV19	TRBJ1-5	ASTPGKKGQPQH
9	-	-	TRBV19	TRBJ1-1	ASRVSTEAF
14	-	-	TRBV19	TRBJ1-5	ASSTLHGVSNQPQH
13	-	-	TRBV15	TRBJ1-4	ATSTEQGGNEKLF
13	-	-	TRBV18	TRBJ1-5	ASSPIYTGDQPQH
11	-	-	TRBV10-3	TRBJ1-5	AISESREQPQH
13	TRBD2	-	TRBV19	TRBJ2-3	ASSIASGVRGTQY
12	TRBD1	-	TRBV5-1	TRBJ2-5	ASSQGTVQETQY
11	-	-	TRBV11-1	TRBJ1-1	ASSLYRETEAF
12	TRBD1	-	TRBV7-8	TRBJ2-1	ASSSRTGSHEQF
12	-	-	TRBV10-3	TRBJ1-3	AISESVSAGTIY
14	-	-	TRBV11-2	TRBJ2-2	ASSSQSGTNTGELF
10	-	-	TRBV5-6	TRBJ2-7	ASSFQSYEQY
13	-	-	TRBV4-1	TRBJ2-3	ASSQVGARTDTQY
14	-	-	TRBV5-6	TRBJ2-1	ASSTFSPSSYNEQF
12	-	-	TRBV5-1	TRBJ2-1	ASSLDRVGNEQF
13	-	-	TRBV9	TRBJ1-1	ASSPKPDRDTEAF
11	-	-	TRBV30	TRBJ1-6	AWKSGEFSPLH
10	-	-	TRBV5-1	TRBJ1-1	ASSSTDTEAF
14	-	-	TRBV10-1	TRBJ1-6	ANGFDQGFYNSPLH
12	-	few	TRBV9	TRBJ1-1	ASSTTGSLTEAF
13	-	-	TRBV7-7	TRBJ1-4	ASSFCSLTNEKLF
12	TRBD1	-	TRBV4-1	TRBJ1-5	ASSHGQGGQPQH
13	TRBD2	once	TRBV4-2	TRBJ2-5	ASSQTSGGQETQY
14	TRBD2	-	TRBV7-3	TRBJ2-1	ASSPGSGGSYNEQF
13	TRBD1	-	TRBV25-1	TRBJ1-2	ASSEYSGTAYGYT
13	-	-	TRBV7-9	TRBJ1-6	ASSLAGRPNSPLH
14	TRBD1	-	TRBV5-6	TRBJ1-6	ASRSTGGGGNSPLH
13	TRBD2	-	TRBV2	TRBJ2-3	ASSRLAGGTDTQY
14	TRBD2	-	TRBV4-3	TRBJ2-3	ASSQEPSGGSDTQY
8	-	once	TRBV20-1	TRBJ1-1	SAIDWRAF
12	TRBD1	-	TRBV18	TRBJ1-6	ASSPDLDRGHLH
13	-	-	TRBV9	TRBJ1-4	ASSVATGNNEKLF
13	TRBD1	-	TRBV7-2	TRBJ1-4	ASSLGGTGFEKLF
11	-	-	TRBV29-1	TRBJ2-5	SVLGLQGETQY
13	-	-	TRBV27	TRBJ1-1	ASSPGQSLNTEAF
13	TRBD2	-	TRBV6-5	TRBJ2-2	ASTNSGGAPGELF
12	-	-	TRBV18	TRBJ2-1	ASSPTNGDNEQF
11	TRBD1	few	TRBV27	TRBJ2-5	ASSQQGWETQY
9	-	once	TRBV20-1	TRBJ1-2	SGGLYYGYT
13	TRBD1	once	TRBV5-1	TRBJ2-7	ASSSPDRSSYEQY
13	TRBD1	-	TRBV7-2	TRBJ1-1	ASSFEPGTGHEAF
13	-	-	TRBV27	TRBJ2-7	ASSLLAGAHAEQY
9	-	-	TRBV2	TRBJ2-7	ASSLQMEQY
12	-	-	TRBV6-5	TRBJ1-5	ASSYRSGGMAQH
11	-	-	TRBV6-5	TRBJ1-1	ASSYSHRVEAF
12	-	-	TRBV15	TRBJ1-1	ATSRDRSSTEAF
12	TRBD1	-	TRBV2	TRBJ1-2	ASSVLSGGYGYT
13	-	-	TRBV27	TRBJ2-1	ASSLTGPPYNEQF
10	-	-	TRBV4-1	TRBJ1-2	ASSQGTDGYT
10	-	-	TRBV9	TRBJ1-6	ASGAYNSPLH
14	-	-	TRBV10-3	TRBJ1-2	AISESTHRTTYGYT
12	-	once	TRBV19	TRBJ1-2	ASSIGEGAGGYT
13	-	-	TRBV4-1	TRBJ1-4	ASSQSGRGEGKLF
14	TRBD1	-	TRBV5-4	TRBJ2-3	ASSFLWTGNLHTQY
13	TRBD2	-	TRBV7-7	TRBJ2-3	ASSLGRGGTDTQY
13	TRBD1	-	TRBV7-2	TRBJ1-2	ASSETRTGGLGYT